The 21 T cell receptor beta chains below all came from one sample that was sequenced in a study of CD8 T cells in ankylosing spondylitis. TCRdb recomputed calls from the 5' RACE reads with MiXCR, one row per CDR3 protein. The sample has some 340,000 distinct CDR3 sequences, 14% to 15% seen once. The specimen sequenced was blood, either unsorted or a sorted T cell fraction (not recorded which). These TCRs come from a male donor with ankylosing spondylitis or in good health (not recorded which).

The chain uses TRBV12-3 or TRBV12-4 and TRBJ1-5; possibly TRBD1 for D (6 bases). Trimming took 4 bases from V and 5 from J, leaving 12 bases between them. There are 14 residues in the CDR3. The CDR3 reads CASSSQGSYQPQHF. DNA of the CDR3: TGTGCCAGCAGTTCCCAGGGGTCATATCAGCCCCAGCATTTT.

This clonotype turned up a few times. This chain connects TRBV3-1 to TRBJ1-2; tentatively, D is TRBD1 (5 bases). V gave up 0 bases and J gave up 4 bases, with 9 bases separating them. The CDR3 has 14 amino acids. Germline V gives CDR1 LGHDT, CDR2 YNNKEL (reference sequence). The CDR3 loop is CASSQDTGTYGYTF. CDR3 bases: TGTGCCAGCAGCCAAGATACAGGTACCTATGGCTACACCTTC.

This clonotype appeared a few times. The chain combines TRBV5-1 with TRBJ2-3; no definite D call. Germline loops: CDR1 SGHRS, CDR2 YFSETQ. Trimming removed 1 base at V and 0 bases at J, with 6 bases between. The CDR3 covers 14 residues. CDR3 in DNA: TGCGCCAGCAGCTTGACTACGAGCACAGATACGCAGTATTTT. Encoded protein: CASSLTTSTDTQYF.

CDR3 in DNA: TGTGCCAGCTCACGCGACAGGTTCGATACAGATACGCAGTATTTT. It codes for CASSRDRFDTDTQYF. The V call is TRBV18, the J call TRBJ2-3; a weak D match, TRBD1 (6 bases). CDR1 is KGHSH and CDR2 is LQKENI in the germline V gene. V was pared by 4 bases and J by 3 bases, with 14 bases between. This CDR3 comprises 15 residues. The entire variable domain, with the rest obtained from reference TRBV18 and TRBJ2-3, is as follows: NAGVMQNPRHLVRRRGQEARLRCSPMKGHSHVYWYRQLPEEGLKFMVYLQKENIIDESGMPKERFSAEFPKEGPSILRIQQVVRGDSAAYFCASSRDRFDTDTQYFGPGTRLTVL.

CDR3 sequence (DNA): TGTGCCAGCAGTCCTTTTCTGGGACAGGGACCCCCACCCTACGAGCAGTACTTC. Its translation: CASSPFLGQGPPPYEQYF. The V call is TRBV12-3 or TRBV12-4, the J call TRBJ2-7; 9 bases map to TRBD1. The V segment lost 5 bases and the J segment 2 bases; nucleotides outside the gene matches: 16. The CDR3 is made up of 18 amino acids.

This clonotype was seen more than once but under ten times. This chain uses TRBV7-2 with TRBJ1-2, with D uncertain. The CDR3 runs to 14 residues. V lost 1 base and J lost 0, with 6 bases in between. Germline-derived CDR1 and CDR2 are SGHTA and FQGNSA. CDR3 sequence (DNA): TGTGCCAGCAGCTTAGGGGCCACTAACTATGGCTACACCTTC. Protein product: CASSLGATNYGYTF.

A note on this clonotype: Germline and junction disagree at one end, which may indicate a read error. The gene calls are TRBV10-1 and TRBJ2-7; possibly TRBD1 for D (5 bases). Germline V gene sequence: CDR1 WNHNN, CDR2 SYGVQD (reference sequence). The length of the CDR3 is 15 residues. This CDR3 reads CASSDRFPQGYEQHF. The CDR3 DNA is TGCGCCAGCAGTGATAGATTCCCCCAGGGCTACGAGCAGCACTTC.

The chain combines TRBV7-8 with TRBJ1-6, with TRBD1 as a possible D gene (5 bases). Trimming pared 11 bases from V and 0 bases from J, leaving 14 bases between. The CDR3 runs to 15 residues. Germline assignment: CDR1 SGHVS and CDR2 FQNEAQ. The CDR3 DNA reads as TGTGCCTCCCAACAGGAGAGCTCCTATAATTCACCCCTCCACTTT. Its protein product is CASQQESSYNSPLHF.

The J gene is TRBJ1-1, the V gene TRBV25-1; D is possibly TRBD1 (6 bases). This CDR3 is 14 amino acids long. In germline, CDR1 is MGHDK, CDR2 SYGVNS. Trimming shortened V by 6 bases and J by 9 bases, and 20 bases separated the two germline ends. The CDR3 loop is CASRMAGAALKAFF. In DNA form, the CDR3 reads TGTGCCAGCAGAATGGCAGGGGCTGCCTTGAAAGCTTTCTTT.

A few counts support this clonotype. V gene TRBV5-6 combines with J gene TRBJ1-4, with D hard to call. Germline V lookup: CDR1 SGHDT, CDR2 YYEEEE. The CDR3 length is 14 residues. Trimming cost V 5 bases and J 7 bases, with 15 bases left between them. CDR3 amino acids: CASRPRRESEKLFF. CDR3 nucleotides: TGTGCCAGCAGACCAAGACGCGAGAGTGAAAAACTGTTTTTT. The full variable domain, in which reference TRBV5-6 and TRBJ1-4 provide the parts outside the CDR3, is DAGVTQSPTHLIKTRGQQVTLRCSPKSGHDTVSWYQQALGQGPQFIFQYYEEEERQRGNFPDRFSGHQFPNYSSELNVNALLLGDSALYLCASRPRRESEKLFFGSGTQLSVL.

This clonotype was seen only a few times. The gene calls are TRBV10-2 and TRBJ2-2; 11 bases align to TRBD2. V lost 8 bases to trimming and J lost 4 bases; unmatched junction nucleotides: 6. Germline V CDR1 and CDR2: WSHSY, SAAADI. This CDR3 region has 15 residues. The CDR3 nucleotides read TGCGCCAGCCTAGCGGGAGGCCGCCTCACCGGGGAGCTGTTTTTT. Its protein is CASLAGGRLTGELFF.

The chain joins TRBV29-1 to TRBJ2-7; possibly TRBD1 for D (5 bases). The CDR3 runs 14 residues. Trimming stripped 5 bases from V and 3 bases from J, with 17 bases between. Looked up from germline, CDR1 is SQVTM and CDR2 is ANQGSEA. The CDR3 DNA sequence: TGCAGCGTTCTGAAGGGGTCGGATTTCTACGAGCAGTACTTC. Translating it yields CSVLKGSDFYEQYF.

The chain carries TRBV20-1 and TRBJ2-7; 11 nucleotides align to TRBD2. In germline, CDR1 is DFQATT, CDR2 SNEGSKA (reference sequence). CDR3 length equals 15 residues. Losses at the gene ends were 3 bases for V and 4 bases for J; bases not matched to a gene: 8. DNA for the CDR3: TGCAGTGCTAGGCGTACTAGCGGGAGAACTTACGAGCAGTACTTC. It yields the protein CSARRTSGRTYEQYF.

The CDR3 spells CASSLALRGATDTQYF. The CDR3 DNA reads TGCGCCAGCAGCTTGGCCCTACGGGGGGCCACAGATACGCAGTATTTT. This rearrangement joins TRBV5-1 to TRBJ2-3; the D gene is possibly TRBD2 (7 bases). Germline V lookup: CDR1 SGHRS, CDR2 YFSETQ. The CDR3 loop spans 16 amino acids. V was shortened by 0 bases and J by 2 bases, with 13 bases between the two germline ends.

Only a few counts were recorded for this clonotype. This chain connects TRBV5-1 to TRBJ2-5; perhaps TRBD1 as D (6 bases). In germline, CDR1 is SGHRS, CDR2 YFSETQ. This CDR3 has 18 residues. The V end was cut by 2 bases, the J end by 5 bases, with 25 bases between. CDR3 in DNA: TGCGCCAGCAGCTTTACCCCTTACCGGGACACTCCTCGGGAGACCCAGTACTTC. Its translation is CASSFTPYRDTPRETQYF.

This clonotype was recorded a few times. The gene calls are TRBV27 and TRBJ2-5, with D perhaps matching TRBD2 (5 bases). V lost 10 bases, J lost 5 bases, and 17 bases lay in between. CDR1 and CDR2 from the germline V gene are MNHEY and SMNVEV (reference sequence). The CDR3 sequence is 13 residues long. The CDR3, as DNA: TGTGCCACATTGACGCCGGGAAAGGAGACCCAGTACTTC. It is translated as CATLTPGKETQYF.

This clonotype was seen at least ten times. The rearrangement joins TRBV12-3 or TRBV12-4 to TRBJ1-2; D may be TRBD1 (6 bases). The CDR3 loop spans 15 amino acids. V lost 1 base and J 1 base, leaving 10 bases between the germline ends. In nucleotides, the CDR3 is TGTGCCAGCAGTTTAGGGGGGGCTGGTAACTATGGCTACACCTTC. As protein: CASSLGGAGNYGYTF.

Only a few counts were recorded for this clonotype. In DNA, the CDR3 is TGTGCCAGCAGCTTAGAAGGGGGGGCCGGGTCCTTCTATTTT. Encoded protein: CASSLEGGAGSFYF. V and J are TRBV7-2 and TRBJ2-3, with a possible D match to TRBD2 (7 bases). V was pared by 1 base and J by 15 bases, with 20 bases between. The length of the CDR3 is 14 residues. The germline V gene encodes CDR1 SGHTA and CDR2 FQGNSA.

In its sample, this clonotype was seen a few times. The V call is TRBV5-1, the J call TRBJ2-1; D is possibly TRBD1 (5 bases). Trimming shortened V by 0 bases and J by 7 bases, and 8 bases separated the two germline ends. This CDR3 contains 13 residues. Germline values: CDR1 SGHRS, CDR2 YFSETQ. The CDR3 nucleotides read TGCGCCAGCAGCTTGGGTGGGGCGAATGAGCAGTTCTTC. This sequence encodes CASSLGGANEQFF.

This clonotype was detected only a few times. J is TRBJ2-5 and V is TRBV18, with D hard to call. Between the trimmed V and J ends, which lost 3 bases and 1 base, there was a span of 3 bases. The CDR3 has 12 amino acids. Per germline, CDR1 KGHSH and CDR2 LQKENI. CDR3 loop: CASSPIQETQYF. The CDR3 region has the DNA TGTGCCAGCTCACCCATCCAAGAGACCCAGTACTTC.

This clonotype showed up just a few times. The J gene is TRBJ2-2, the V gene TRBV4-1, with 7 bases matching TRBD2. CDR3 length equals 16 residues. Losses at the gene ends were 1 base for V and 4 bases for J; bases not matched to a gene: 6. CDR1 is MGHRA and CDR2 is YSYEKL in the germline V gene. The CDR3 region is CASSQGTSSGTGELFF. CDR3 nucleotide sequence: TGCGCCAGCAGCCAAGGGACTAGTTCGGGCACCGGGGAGCTGTTTTTT.